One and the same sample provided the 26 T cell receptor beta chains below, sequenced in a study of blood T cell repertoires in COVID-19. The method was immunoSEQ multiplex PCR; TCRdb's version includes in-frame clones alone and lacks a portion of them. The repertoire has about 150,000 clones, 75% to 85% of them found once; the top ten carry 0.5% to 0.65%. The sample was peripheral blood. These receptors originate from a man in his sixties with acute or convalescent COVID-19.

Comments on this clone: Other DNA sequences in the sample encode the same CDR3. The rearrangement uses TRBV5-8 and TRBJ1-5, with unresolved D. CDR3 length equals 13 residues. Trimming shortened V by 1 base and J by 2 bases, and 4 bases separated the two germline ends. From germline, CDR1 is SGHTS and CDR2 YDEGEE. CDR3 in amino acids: CASSLRGNQPQHF. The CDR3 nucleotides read TGTGCCAGCAGCTTGCGGGGCAATCAGCCCCAGCATTTT.

This chain's CDR3 is CASSTSGTVNTEAFF. The CDR3 DNA follows: TGCGCCAGCAGCACCTCCGGGACAGTGAACACTGAAGCTTTCTTT. The rearrangement links TRBV5-1 to TRBJ1-1; 7 bases are a match to TRBD1. This CDR3 spans 15 amino acids. CDR1 SGHRS and CDR2 YFSETQ come from the germline V gene. Trimming at V came to 4 bases and at J to 0 bases, leaving 6 bases not matched to a gene. The full variable domain, completed using reference TRBV5-1 and TRBJ1-1, is KAGVTQTPRYLIKTRGQQVTLSCSPISGHRSVSWYQQTPGQGLQFLFEYFSETQRNKGNFPGRFSGRQFSNSRSEMNVSTLELGDSALYLCASSTSGTVNTEAFFGQGTRLTVV.

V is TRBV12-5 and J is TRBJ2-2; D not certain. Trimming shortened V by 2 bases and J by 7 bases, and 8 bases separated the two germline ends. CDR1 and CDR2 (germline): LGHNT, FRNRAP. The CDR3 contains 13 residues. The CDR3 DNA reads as TGTGCTAGTGGTTTGAACCCAGACGGGGAGCTGTTTTTT. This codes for CASGLNPDGELFF.

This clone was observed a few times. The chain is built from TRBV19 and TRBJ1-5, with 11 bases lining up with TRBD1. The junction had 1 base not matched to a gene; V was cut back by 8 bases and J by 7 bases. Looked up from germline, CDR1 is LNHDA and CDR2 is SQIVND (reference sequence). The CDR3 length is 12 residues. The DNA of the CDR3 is TGTGCCAGTGGGACAGGGGGACAGCCCCAGCATTTT. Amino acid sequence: CASGTGGQPQHF. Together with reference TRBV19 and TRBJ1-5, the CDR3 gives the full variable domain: DGGITQSPKYLFRKEGQNVTLSCEQNLNHDAMYWYRQDPGQGLRLIYYSQIVNDFQKGDIAEGYSVSREKKESFPLTVTSAQKNPTAFYLCASGTGGQPQHFGDGTRLSIL.

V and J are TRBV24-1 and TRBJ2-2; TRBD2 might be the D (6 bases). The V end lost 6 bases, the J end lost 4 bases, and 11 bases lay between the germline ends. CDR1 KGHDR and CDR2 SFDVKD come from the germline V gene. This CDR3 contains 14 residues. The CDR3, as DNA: TGTGCCACCAGTATGGGACTCCCCACCGGGGAGCTGTTTTTT. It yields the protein CATSMGLPTGELFF.

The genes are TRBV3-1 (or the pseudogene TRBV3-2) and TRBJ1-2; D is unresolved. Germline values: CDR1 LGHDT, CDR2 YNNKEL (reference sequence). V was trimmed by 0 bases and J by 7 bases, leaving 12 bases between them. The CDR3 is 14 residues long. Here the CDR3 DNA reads TGTGCCAGCAGCCAAGATGGGAGTCTCTCTGGCTACACCTTC. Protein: CASSQDGSLSGYTF.

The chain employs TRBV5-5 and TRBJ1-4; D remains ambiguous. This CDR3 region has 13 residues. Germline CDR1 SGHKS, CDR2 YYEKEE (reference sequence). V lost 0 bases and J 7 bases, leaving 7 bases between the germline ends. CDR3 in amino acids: CASSLVQPEKLFF. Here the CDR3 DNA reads TGTGCCAGCAGCTTGGTACAGCCTGAAAAACTGTTTTTT.

The CDR3 region is CAIWGRHGYTF. CDR3 coding DNA: TGTGCCATCTGGGGGCGGCATGGCTACACCTTC. The V call is TRBV7-2, the J call TRBJ1-2, with D tentatively TRBD1 (6 bases). The germline V gene has CDR1 SGHTA and CDR2 FQGNSA. The germline V and J ends were trimmed by 10 bases and 6 bases, with 12 bases remaining between them. The length of the CDR3 is 11 residues. Complete variable domain (other parts from reference TRBV7-2 and TRBJ1-2): GAGVSQSPSNKVTEKGKDVELRCDPISGHTALYWYRQSLGQGLEFLIYFQGNSAPDKSGLPSDRFSAERTGGSVSTLTIQRTQQEDSAVYLCAIWGRHGYTFGSGTRLTVV.

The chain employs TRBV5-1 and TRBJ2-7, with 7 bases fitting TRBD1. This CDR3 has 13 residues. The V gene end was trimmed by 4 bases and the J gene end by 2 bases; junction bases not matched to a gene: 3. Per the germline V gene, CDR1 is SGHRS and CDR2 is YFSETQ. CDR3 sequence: CASSGGQAYEQYF. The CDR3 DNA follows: TGCGCCAGCAGCGGAGGACAGGCCTACGAGCAGTACTTC. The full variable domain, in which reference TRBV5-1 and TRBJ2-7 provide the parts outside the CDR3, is KAGVTQTPRYLIKTRGQQVTLSCSPISGHRSVSWYQQTPGQGLQFLFEYFSETQRNKGNFPGRFSGRQFSNSRSEMNVSTLELGDSALYLCASSGGQAYEQYFGPGTRLTVT.

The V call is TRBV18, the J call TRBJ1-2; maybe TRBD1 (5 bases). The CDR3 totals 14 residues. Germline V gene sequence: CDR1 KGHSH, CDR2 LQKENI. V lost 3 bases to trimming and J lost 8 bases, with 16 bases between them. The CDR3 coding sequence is TGTGCCAGCTCACCCGAGCCCCAGGGTAAAGGCTACACCTTC. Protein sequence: CASSPEPQGKGYTF.

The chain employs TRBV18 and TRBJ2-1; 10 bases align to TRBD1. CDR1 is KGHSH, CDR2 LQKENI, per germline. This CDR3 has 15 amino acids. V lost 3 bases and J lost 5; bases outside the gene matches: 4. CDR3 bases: TGTGCCAGCTCACCGACAGGGGGCGGTAACAATGAGCAGTTCTTC. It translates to CASSPTGGGNNEQFF. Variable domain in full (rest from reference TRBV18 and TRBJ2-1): NAGVMQNPRHLVRRRGQEARLRCSPMKGHSHVYWYRQLPEEGLKFMVYLQKENIIDESGMPKERFSAEFPKEGPSILRIQQVVRGDSAAYFCASSPTGGGNNEQFFGPGTRLTVL.

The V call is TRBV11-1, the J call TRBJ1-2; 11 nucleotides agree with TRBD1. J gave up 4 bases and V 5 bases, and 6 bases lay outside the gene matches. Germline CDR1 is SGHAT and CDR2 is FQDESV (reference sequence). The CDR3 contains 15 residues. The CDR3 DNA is TGTGCCAGCAGCGAGGACAGGGGGCGCGCCTATGGCTACACCTTC. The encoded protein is CASSEDRGRAYGYTF. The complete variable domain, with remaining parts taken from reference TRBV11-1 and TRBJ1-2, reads EAEVAQSPRYKITEKSQAVAFWCDPISGHATLYWYRQILGQGPELLVQFQDESVVDDSQLPKDRFSAERLKGVDSTLKIQPAELGDSAMYLCASSEDRGRAYGYTFGSGTRLTVV.

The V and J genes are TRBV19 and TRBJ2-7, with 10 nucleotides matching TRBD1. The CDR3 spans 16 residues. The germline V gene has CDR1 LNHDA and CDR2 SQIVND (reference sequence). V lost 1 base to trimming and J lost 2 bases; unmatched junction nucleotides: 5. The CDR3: CASSIVWGQGTYEQYF. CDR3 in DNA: TGTGCCAGTAGTATAGTCTGGGGACAGGGGACCTACGAGCAGTACTTC. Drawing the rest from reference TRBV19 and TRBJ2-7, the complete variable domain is DGGITQSPKYLFRKEGQNVTLSCEQNLNHDAMYWYRQDPGQGLRLIYYSQIVNDFQKGDIAEGYSVSREKKESFPLTVTSAQKNPTAFYLCASSIVWGQGTYEQYFGPGTRLTVT.

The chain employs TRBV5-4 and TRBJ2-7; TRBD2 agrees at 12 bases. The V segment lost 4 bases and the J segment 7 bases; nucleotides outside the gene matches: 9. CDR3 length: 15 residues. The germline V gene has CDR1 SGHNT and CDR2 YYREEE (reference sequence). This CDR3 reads CASSKRLAGVEEQYF. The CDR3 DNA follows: TGTGCCAGCAGCAAGAGACTAGCGGGAGTGGAAGAGCAGTACTTC.

The CDR3 protein is CASSGSTDPGQRFSYEQYF. The CDR3 DNA follows: TGTGCCAGCAGTGGTTCCACCGACCCGGGACAGAGGTTCTCCTACGAGCAGTACTTC. This chain joins TRBV6-1 and TRBJ2-7; TRBD1 matches at 7 bases. The CDR3 covers 19 residues. CDR1 is MNHNS and CDR2 is SASEGT in the germline V gene. V shed 4 bases and J 0 bases; nucleotides not matched to a gene: 18.

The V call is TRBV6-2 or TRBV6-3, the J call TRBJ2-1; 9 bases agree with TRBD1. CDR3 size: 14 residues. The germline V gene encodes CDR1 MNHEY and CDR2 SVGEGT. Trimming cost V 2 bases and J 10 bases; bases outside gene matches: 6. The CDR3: CASSYGTGSDEQFF. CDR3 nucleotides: TGTGCCAGCAGTTACGGGACAGGGTCCGACGAGCAGTTCTTC.

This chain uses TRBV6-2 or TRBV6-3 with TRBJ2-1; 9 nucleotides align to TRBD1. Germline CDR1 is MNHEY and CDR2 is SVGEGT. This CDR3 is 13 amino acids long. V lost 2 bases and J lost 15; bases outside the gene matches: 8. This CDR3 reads CASSYPYRGLWFF. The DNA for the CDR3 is TGTGCCAGCAGTTACCCCTACAGGGGGCTCTGGTTCTTC.

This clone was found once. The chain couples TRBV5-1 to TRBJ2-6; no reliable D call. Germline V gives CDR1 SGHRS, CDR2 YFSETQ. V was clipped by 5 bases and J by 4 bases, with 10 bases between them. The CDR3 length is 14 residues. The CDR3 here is CASSASTGANVLTF. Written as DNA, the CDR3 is TGCGCCAGCAGTGCGTCAACCGGGGCCAACGTCCTGACTTTC.

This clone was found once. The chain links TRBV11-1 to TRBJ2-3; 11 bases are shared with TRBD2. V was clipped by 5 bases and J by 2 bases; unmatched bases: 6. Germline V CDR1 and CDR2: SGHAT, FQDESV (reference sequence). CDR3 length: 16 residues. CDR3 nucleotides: TGTGCCAGCAGCGATCTAGCGGGAGGTCTCACAGATACGCAGTATTTT. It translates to CASSDLAGGLTDTQYF. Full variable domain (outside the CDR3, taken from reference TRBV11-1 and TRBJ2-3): EAEVAQSPRYKITEKSQAVAFWCDPISGHATLYWYRQILGQGPELLVQFQDESVVDDSQLPKDRFSAERLKGVDSTLKIQPAELGDSAMYLCASSDLAGGLTDTQYFGPGTRLTVL.

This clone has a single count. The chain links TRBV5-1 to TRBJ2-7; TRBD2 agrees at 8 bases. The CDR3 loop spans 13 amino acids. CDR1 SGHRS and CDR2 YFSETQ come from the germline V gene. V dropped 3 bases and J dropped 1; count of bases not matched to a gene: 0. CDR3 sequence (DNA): TGCGCCAGCAGCTCGGGGGGGTCCTACGAGCAGTACTTC. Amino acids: CASSSGGSYEQYF.

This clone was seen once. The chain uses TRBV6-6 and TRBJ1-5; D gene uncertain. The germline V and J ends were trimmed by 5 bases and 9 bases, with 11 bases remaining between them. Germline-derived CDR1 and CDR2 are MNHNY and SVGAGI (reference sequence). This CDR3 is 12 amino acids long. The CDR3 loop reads CASSTLSGPQHF. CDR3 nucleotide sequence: TGTGCCAGCAGTACCCTCTCGGGGCCCCAGCATTTT.

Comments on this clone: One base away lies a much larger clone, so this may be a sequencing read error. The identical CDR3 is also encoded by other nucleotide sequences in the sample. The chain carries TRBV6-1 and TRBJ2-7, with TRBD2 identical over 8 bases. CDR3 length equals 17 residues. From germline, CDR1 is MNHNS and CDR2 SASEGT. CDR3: CASSELTGSGRGDEQYF. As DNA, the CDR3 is TGTGCCAGTAGTGAACTAACAGGGAGCGGGAGAGGGGACGAGCAGTACTTC.

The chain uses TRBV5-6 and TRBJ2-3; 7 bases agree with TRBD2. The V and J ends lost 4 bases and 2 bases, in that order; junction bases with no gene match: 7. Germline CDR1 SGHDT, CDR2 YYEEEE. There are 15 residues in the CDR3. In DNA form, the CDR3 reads TGTGCCAGCAGCCCCCAGGGACTAAACACAGATACGCAGTATTTT. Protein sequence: CASSPQGLNTDTQYF.

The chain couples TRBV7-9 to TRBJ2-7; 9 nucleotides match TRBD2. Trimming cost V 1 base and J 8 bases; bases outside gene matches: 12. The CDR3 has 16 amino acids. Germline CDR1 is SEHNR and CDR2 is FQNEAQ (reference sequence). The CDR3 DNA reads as TGTGCCAGCAGCTTAGGGCAGGGACTAGCTCAAGGAAAGCAGTACTTC. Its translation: CASSLGQGLAQGKQYF.

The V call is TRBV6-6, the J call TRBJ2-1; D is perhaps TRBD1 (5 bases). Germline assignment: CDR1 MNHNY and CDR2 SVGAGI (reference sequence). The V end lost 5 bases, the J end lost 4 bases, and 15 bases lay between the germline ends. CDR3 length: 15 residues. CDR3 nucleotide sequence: TGTGCCAGCAGTATAAGGGGCGTCCTTTACAATGAGCAGTTCTTC. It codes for CASSIRGVLYNEQFF.

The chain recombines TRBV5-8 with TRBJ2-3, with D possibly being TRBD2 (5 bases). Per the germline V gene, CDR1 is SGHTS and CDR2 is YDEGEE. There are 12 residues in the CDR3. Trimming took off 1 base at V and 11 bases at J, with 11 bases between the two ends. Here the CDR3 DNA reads TGTGCCAGCAGCTTGAGCGGCCAGGAGCAGTATTTT. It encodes CASSLSGQEQYF.